A selection of T cell receptor beta chains follows, all from one sample in a study of T cells in Graves' hyperthyroidism and ophthalmopathy. TCRdb used MiXCR to reprocess the multiplex PCR reads, holding one entry per CDR3 protein. Of roughly 280,000 distinct CDR3 sequences in the sample, 15% to 20% were seen once. Sequences were obtained from blood. The source of these receptors is a woman aged 60-70 years with Graves' ophthalmopathy. Both conserved end residues are part of each CDR3. A D gene is named only where the DNA matches it firmly. The size entry is marked missing in some rows and otherwise reads once, few, many or a size class.

>TRBD1|once|TRBV24-1|TRBJ2-7
TGTGCCACCAGTGATGCCGGGACAGGCACCTACGAGCAGTACTTC
CATSDAGTGTYEQYF
>-|many|TRBV7-9|TRBJ1-5
TGCGCCAGCAGCTTGGCTGCTGATCAGCCCCAGCATTTT
CASSLAADQPQHF
>TRBD2|many|TRBV10-3|TRBJ2-5
TGTGCCATCAGTGAGGACGGGGGGGTGGGAGAGACCCAGTACTTC
CAISEDGGVGETQYF
>TRBD2|-|TRBV5-1|TRBJ2-5
TGCGCCAGCAGCTTGGAACTAGCGGGGCTGAAAGAGACCCAGTACTTC
CASSLELAGLKETQYF
>-|-|TRBV20-1|TRBJ2-7
TGCAGTGCTAGAGCATTCTTAAGAGGGAGGGGGGATGGAGAGCAGTACTTC
CSARAFLRGRGDGEQYF
>-|many|TRBV7-9|TRBJ2-1
TGTGCCAGCAGCTCCTTTAGAAGCTCCTACAATGAGCAGTTCTTC
CASSSFRSSYNEQFF
>-|many|TRBV20-1|TRBJ1-6
TGCAGTGCTAGAGATCAGGGGATGAAGTCACCCCTCCACTTT
CSARDQGMKSPLHF
>-|many|TRBV4-1|TRBJ2-5
TGCGCCAGCAGCCTCCGCCCCGAAGAGACCCAGTACTTC
CASSLRPEETQYF
>TRBD2|many|TRBV7-8|TRBJ2-3
TGTGCCAGCAGCTTCGCCCGTATGGGAGGGCAAATTGAAGATACGCAGTATTTT
CASSFARMGGQIEDTQYF
>TRBD1|many|TRBV19|TRBJ1-1
TGTGCCAGTAGTATAGCGGCAGGGGGCACGAACACTGAAGCTTTCTTT
CASSIAAGGTNTEAFF
>-|many|TRBV6-1|TRBJ2-7
TGTGCCAGCAGTGAAGTTGGCAGAGGGTCCTACGAGCAGTACTTC
CASSEVGRGSYEQYF
>TRBD1|many|TRBV5-1|TRBJ2-3
TGCGCCAGCAGTTCACAGGGGGGAGATACGCAGTATTTT
CASSSQGGDTQYF
>TRBD1|many|TRBV5-1|TRBJ2-3
TGCGCCAGCAGCTCCGCACTGGGACAGTGGTTTTCGGATACGCAGTATTTT
CASSSALGQWFSDTQYF
>-|few|TRBV20-1|TRBJ2-4
TGCAGTGCTCGACAGTCCGGGGGCATTCAGTACTTC
CSARQSGGIQYF
>-|many|TRBV2|TRBJ1-2
TGTGCCAGCAGTGGGGCGGGGGCTGGCTACACCTTC
CASSGAGAGYTF
>TRBD2|few|TRBV7-2|TRBJ2-2
TGTGCCAGCAGGCAAACTAGCGTGGGGGAGCTGTTTTTT
CASRQTSVGELFF
>-|many|TRBV4-1|TRBJ2-5
TGCGCCAGCAGCCAAGGGTCAGGTATCCAAGAGACCCAGTACTTC
CASSQGSGIQETQYF
>-|many|TRBV5-1|TRBJ2-3
TGCGCCAGCAGGAATGGGCTGACAGATACGCAGTATTTT
CASRNGLTDTQYF
>-|many|TRBV12-3/TRBV12-4|TRBJ2-7
TGTGCCAGCAGTTTAGGTCTCAGTCAGGCCTACGAGCAGTACTTC
CASSLGLSQAYEQYF
>TRBD2|few|TRBV18|TRBJ2-2
TGTGCCAGCTCACCACTAGCGGGAGCTTCCACCGGGGAGCTGTTTTTT
CASSPLAGASTGELFF
>TRBD2|many|TRBV10-3|TRBJ2-1
TGTGCCATCAGTGACCCCATGCGGGGACTAGATCGTGAGCAGTTCTTC
CAISDPMRGLDREQFF
>-|-|TRBV5-1|TRBJ1-5
TGCGCCAGCAGGGCCGGCGGGAATCAGCCCCAGCATTTT
CASRAGGNQPQHF
>-|-|TRBV7-9|TRBJ2-5
TGTGCCGGCGCCGGTGAGACCCAGTACTTC
CAGAGETQYF
>-|-|TRBV20-1|TRBJ1-2
TGCAGTGCTAGTTACCGGGTTTTGGGTGGCTACACCTTC
CSASYRVLGGYTF